This note documents a single TCR beta chain sequence. The authors' processing: The assay estimated nucleated cells by amplifying reference gene primers. Generated by immunoSEQ multiplex PCR, the TCRdb table keeps only in-frame clones and is missing some. V, J and clone size reflect that table, while D and trimming were determined from the DNA. This repertoire shows around 150,000 clones, about 93% found once; its top ten account for roughly 4.5%. The data are from a study of blood T cell repertoires in COVID-19. Study-wide context: Sources were T cells, B-cell-depleted T cells, or PBMCs; the material itself was cDNA or gDNA.

Germline assignment: CDR1 MDHEN and CDR2 SYDVKM. V was trimmed by 8 bases and J by 1 base, leaving 15 bases between them. The CDR3 totals 14 residues. This sequence joins TRBV28 and TRBJ2-7; perhaps TRBD1 as D (5 bases). Sequencing was done on a sample of peripheral blood. The sequence derives from a woman between 50 and 59 years old with acute or convalescent COVID-19. CDR3 DNA: TGTGCCAGCGGGGCAGGGTCTTCATCCTACGAGCAGTACTTC. It translates to CASGAGSSSYEQYF.